Included here is one T cell receptor (beta chain) sequence, with context. No antigen is known for it. Among the 120 or so subjects of the validation cohort, separate from the approximately 700-subject first cohort, were the donors. Trimming cost V 2 bases and J 4 bases; bases outside gene matches: 5. The germline V gene encodes CDR1 SGHDT and CDR2 YYEEEE. The CDR3 runs to 14 residues. This sample was taken from a study of cytomegalovirus exposure and HLA in healthy donors. Study-wide results and limits: It was reportedly the case that the classifier diagnosed cytomegalovirus status with high specificity and sensitivity. Cytomegalovirus association was assigned to about 180 TCR beta chains.

Profiling relied on immunoSEQ multiplex PCR, and the TCRdb table lists in-frame clones only, not all of them. The sample lists 100,000 to 150,000 clones, just under 95% occurring once. The J gene is TRBJ1-1, the V gene TRBV5-6; 7 bases map to TRBD1. Sample: PBMCs. The clonotype comes from a woman aged 18 to 35 in good health and CMV-seronegative. CDR3 coding DNA: TGTGCCAGCAGCTTTGAGACAGGGTCCACTGAAGCTTTCTTT. This sequence encodes CASSFETGSTEAFF. The whole variable domain, remainder taken from reference TRBV5-6 and TRBJ1-1, is DAGVTQSPTHLIKTRGQQVTLRCSPKSGHDTVSWYQQALGQGPQFIFQYYEEEERQRGNFPDRFSGHQFPNYSSELNVNALLLGDSALYLCASSFETGSTEAFFGQGTRLTVV.